These T cell receptor beta chains were read from a single sample in a study of T cell repertoires in cytomegalovirus infection. MiXCR, run by TCRdb on the reads, gives a single entry per CDR3 protein. The sample lists approximately 750,000 distinct CDR3 sequences; about a third were seen once. Sequences were obtained from PBMCs. Receptor source: a human donor in good health (CMV status not recorded). Some clones in this sample may be carry-over from other donors' samples. Each CDR3 is given with its conserved first and last residue. Each record gives: V gene, clone size, J gene, D gene, CDR3 length, CDR3 protein, CDR3 DNA. A D gene is named only where the DNA matches it firmly. Part of the rows lack a size; the others show once, few, many or a class for expanded clones.

TRBV28	NA	TRBJ1-4	NA	15	CARTPGAQEGEKLFF	TGTGCCAGAACTCCTGGAGCCCAGGAAGGTGAAAAACTGTTTTTT
TRBV19	NA	TRBJ1-2	NA	15	CASSRETGDRAGYTF	TGTGCCAGTAGCCGGGAGACCGGGGACCGGGCTGGCTACACCTTC
TRBV18	NA	TRBJ1-4	NA	15	CASSLTVGGNEKLFF	TGTGCCAGCTCACTCACAGTTGGTGGGAATGAAAAACTGTTTTTT
TRBV5-1	NA	TRBJ1-5	NA	17	CASSNAIRSYSNQPQHF	TGCGCCAGCAGTAATGCGATAAGGAGTTATAGCAATCAGCCCCAGCATTTT
TRBV7-2	NA	TRBJ1-1	NA	13	CASSLGEAAEAFF	TGTGCCAGCAGCTTAGGTGAGGCGGCTGAAGCTTTCTTT
TRBV28	NA	TRBJ2-6	NA	18	CASSSPRVTDSGANVLTF	TGTGCCAGCAGTTCCCCCCGGGTCACAGACTCTGGGGCCAACGTCCTGACTTTC
TRBV28	NA	TRBJ1-5	TRBD1	15	CASSSTGLGDQPQHF	TGTGCCAGCAGTTCGACAGGGTTGGGGGATCAGCCCCAGCATTTT
TRBV11-2	NA	TRBJ2-7	TRBD1	13	CASSFGTGQEQYF	TGTGCCAGCAGCTTTGGGACAGGGCAGGAGCAGTACTTC
TRBV6-5	NA	TRBJ1-1	NA	13	CASSYARNTEAFF	TGTGCCAGCAGTTACGCCAGAAACACTGAAGCTTTCTTT
TRBV29-1	NA	TRBJ2-2	NA	13	CSAGVGEAGELFF	TGCAGCGCCGGGGTCGGGGAGGCCGGGGAGCTGTTTTTT
TRBV20-1	NA	TRBJ1-1	NA	16	CSARSSHGQQNTEAFF	TGCAGTGCCCGGAGTAGCCACGGGCAGCAGAACACTGAAGCTTTCTTT
TRBV6-5	once	TRBJ1-1	NA	13	CASIKGGGTEAFF	TGTGCCAGCATCAAAGGTGGGGGCACTGAAGCTTTCTTT
TRBV7-3	few	TRBJ2-7	TRBD2	13	CASSLGEGREQYF	TGTGCCAGCAGCTTAGGGGAGGGGCGCGAGCAGTACTTC
TRBV27	NA	TRBJ1-2	NA	17	CASSLLGLQGLYYGYTF	TGTGCCAGCAGTTTATTAGGTTTGCAGGGTCTCTACTATGGCTACACCTTC
TRBV24-1	NA	TRBJ1-3	TRBD1	16	CATSDGTGASGNTIYF	TGTGCCACCAGTGATGGGACAGGGGCCTCTGGAAACACCATATATTTT
TRBV20-1	NA	TRBJ1-6	NA	15	CSASPARAGDSPLHF	TGCAGTGCTAGCCCCGCCCGGGCAGGCGATTCACCCCTCCACTTT
TRBV29-1	NA	TRBJ2-1	NA	14	CSVESPHRRGEQFF	TGCAGCGTTGAAAGCCCCCACCGGAGGGGTGAGCAGTTCTTC
TRBV12-3/TRBV12-4	few	TRBJ2-6	NA	15	CASSLWVSGANVLTF	TGTGCCAGCAGTTTGTGGGTCTCTGGGGCCAACGTCCTGACTTTC
TRBV7-6	once	TRBJ1-1	NA	14	CARSLGGGNTEAFF	TGTGCCCGCAGCCTCGGGGGGGGTAACACTGAAGCTTTCTTT
TRBV7-9	NA	TRBJ1-1	NA	18	CASSLGRSGRLMNTEAFF	TGTGCCAGCAGCTTAGGTCGGTCGGGCAGACTTATGAACACTGAAGCTTTCTTT
TRBV9	few	TRBJ1-2	NA	13	CASSVFPGYGYTF	TGTGCCAGCAGCGTCTTTCCAGGGTATGGCTACACCTTC
TRBV28	NA	TRBJ1-4	NA	12	CARRLVREKMLF	TGTGCCCGCAGATTAGTCCGGGAAAAAATGTTGTTT
TRBV19	few	TRBJ2-2	TRBD1	17	CASSTGLDRANTGELFF	TGTGCCAGTAGTACCGGCCTGGACAGGGCGAACACCGGGGAGCTGTTTTTT
TRBV2	NA	TRBJ1-3	NA	15	CASRQGTDAGNTIYF	TGTGCCAGCAGACAGGGAACTGACGCGGGAAACACCATATATTTT
TRBV7-2	few	TRBJ1-1	NA	12	CASSLWVTEAFF	TGTGCCAGCAGCTTATGGGTCACTGAAGCTTTCTTT
TRBV4-2	NA	TRBJ2-2	TRBD2	18	CSSSQELAGGPRTGELFF	TGTTCCAGCAGCCAAGAACTAGCGGGAGGGCCTCGCACCGGGGAGCTGTTTTTT
TRBV10-3	NA	TRBJ2-7	TRBD2	12	CATLGGSYEQYF	TGTGCCACCCTGGGGGGGTCCTACGAGCAGTACTTC
TRBV5-1	few	TRBJ1-4	NA	15	CASTSRDGMNEKLFF	TGCGCCAGCACGTCCCGGGACGGAATGAATGAAAAACTGTTTTTT
TRBV28	NA	TRBJ2-1	TRBD2	14	CASGTSGAYNEQFF	TGTGCCAGCGGAACTAGCGGGGCCTACAATGAGCAGTTCTTC
TRBV27	NA	TRBJ1-5	NA	15	CASSLLGGNNQPQHF	TGTGCCAGCAGTTTACTTGGGGGGAACAATCAGCCCCAGCATTTT
TRBV28	NA	TRBJ2-6	TRBD1	19	CASSFFRDREDSGANVLTF	TGTGCCAGCAGTTTTTTCAGGGACAGGGAAGACTCTGGGGCCAACGTCCTGACTTTC
TRBV5-1	NA	TRBJ2-2	NA	13	CASSLGIAGELFF	TGCGCCAGCAGCTTGGGCATCGCCGGGGAGCTGTTTTTT
TRBV2	NA	TRBJ2-7	TRBD2	15	CASSASVAGVNEQYF	TGTGCCAGCAGCGCGTCCGTAGCGGGGGTAAACGAGCAGTACTTC
TRBV10-3	NA	TRBJ1-1	NA	15	CAIQDPMKPNTEAFF	TGTGCCATCCAGGACCCGATGAAGCCGAACACTGAAGCTTTCTTT
TRBV12-3/TRBV12-4	NA	TRBJ2-6	TRBD1	20	CASRNAGTGGLGSGANVLTF	TGTGCCAGCAGGAATGCCGGGACAGGGGGCCTCGGCTCTGGGGCCAACGTCCTGACTTTC
TRBV6-1	few	TRBJ2-7	TRBD1	16	CASSEGEWTGSYEQYF	TGTGCCAGCAGTGAAGGGGAGTGGACAGGGTCCTACGAGCAGTACTTC
TRBV5-1	few	TRBJ2-1	NA	12	CASLGEYNEQFF	TGCGCCAGCTTAGGGGAATACAATGAGCAGTTCTTC
TRBV7-2	many	TRBJ2-3	NA	12	CASSRFANTQYF	TGTGCCAGCAGCCGATTCGCAAATACGCAGTATTTT
TRBV7-3	NA	TRBJ2-2	NA	14	CASSFGTNTGELFF	TGTGCCAGCAGCTTCGGGACGAACACCGGGGAGCTGTTTTTT
TRBV7-2	many	TRBJ2-7	NA	14	CASSLAPGDYEQYF	TGTGCCAGCAGCTTAGCGCCAGGCGACTACGAGCAGTACTTC
TRBV19	NA	TRBJ2-1	TRBD2	18	CASSIGRTAGGAFNEQFF	TGTGCCAGTAGTATAGGGAGAACAGCCGGGGGGGCCTTCAATGAGCAGTTCTTC
TRBV25-1	few	TRBJ1-5	NA	14	CASSSRTSNQPQHF	TGTGCCAGCAGTTCCAGAACGAGCAATCAGCCCCAGCATTTT
TRBV7-2	few	TRBJ1-1	NA	13	CASSTKAVTEAFF	TGTGCCAGCAGTACCAAGGCGGTTACTGAAGCTTTCTTT
TRBV19	few	TRBJ2-5	NA	16	CASSIFFGSGIETQYF	TGTGCCAGTAGTATCTTCTTCGGCAGCGGTATCGAGACCCAGTACTTC
TRBV12-3/TRBV12-4	NA	TRBJ2-7	NA	11	CASSFHSEQYF	TGTGCCAGCAGTTTCCACTCCGAGCAGTACTTC
TRBV12-3/TRBV12-4	NA	TRBJ1-3	TRBD1	15	CASRPRTGGWDTIYF	TGTGCCAGCAGACCGCGGACAGGGGGCTGGGACACCATATATTTT
TRBV28	once	TRBJ2-1	TRBD2	16	CASSSRGLAGGQEGFF	TGTGCCAGCAGTTCCCGTGGACTAGCGGGAGGACAGGAGGGGTTCTTC
TRBV6-5	NA	TRBJ1-5	NA	13	CASSYSFLQPQHF	TGTGCCAGCAGTTACTCGTTCTTACAGCCCCAGCATTTT
TRBV7-9	few	TRBJ2-1	TRBD1	14	CASIPGTGGIEQFF	TGTGCCAGCATACCCGGGACAGGGGGCATAGAGCAGTTCTTC
TRBV7-6	NA	TRBJ2-2	NA	14	CASAYPGDTGELFF	TGTGCCAGCGCCTATCCTGGGGACACCGGGGAGCTGTTTTTT
TRBV5-4	NA	TRBJ2-3	TRBD2	18	CASSLGGLAGTSTDTQYF	TGTGCCAGCAGCTTGGGAGGACTAGCGGGGACTAGCACAGATACGCAGTATTTT
TRBV10-2	NA	TRBJ2-1	TRBD2	17	CASSDGSGGPYYNEQFF	TGCGCCAGCAGTGACGGGAGCGGGGGGCCATATTACAATGAGCAGTTCTTC
TRBV11-1	NA	TRBJ1-1	TRBD1	19	CASSLMGPPLPGGSTEAFF	TGTGCCAGCAGCTTAATGGGGCCTCCATTGCCAGGGGGTAGCACTGAAGCTTTCTTT
TRBV28	NA	TRBJ1-5	NA	15	CASSLNQGVNQPQHF	TGTGCCAGCAGTTTAAACCAGGGAGTCAATCAGCCCCAGCATTTT
TRBV5-1	once	TRBJ2-7	TRBD1	19	CASSLTIRDRGQVDYEQYF	TGCGCCAGCAGCTTAACAATCCGGGACAGGGGGCAGGTTGACTACGAGCAGTACTTC